The 23 T cell receptor beta chains below all came from one sample that was sequenced in a study of OX40 agonist ivuxolimab in advanced cancers. Using immunoSEQ multiplex PCR, the repertoire was profiled, and TCRdb retains in-frame clones only, with some absent. The sample comprises about 76,000 clones, around nine tenths of which are singletons, and 2.5% rests with the top ten. The sample here was CD4+ or CD8+ T cells sorted from blood, taken in a trial of the OX40 agonist ivuxolimab. These receptors originate from an adult with an advanced solid tumor such as melanoma, head and neck, liver or kidney cancer.

This chain links TRBV28 with TRBJ2-5; 7 bases agree with TRBD1. V was pared by 5 bases and J by 2 bases, with 5 bases of the junction left unmatched. Germline CDR1 reads MDHEN; CDR2 reads SYDVKM. The CDR3 is 14 residues long. In DNA, the CDR3 is TGTGCCAGCAGTCGTCGGACAGGTCAAGAGACCCAGTACTTC. Its protein is CASSRRTGQETQYF.

The rearrangement links TRBV5-5 to TRBJ2-2, with D perhaps assigned TRBD1 or TRBD2 (5 bases each). CDR3 length equals 15 residues. Germline loops: CDR1 SGHKS, CDR2 YYEKEE (reference sequence). V lost 4 bases and J 5 bases, leaving 15 bases between the germline ends. The CDR3, as DNA: TGTGCCAGCAGCCCGGGGCGGGCAGATACCGGGGAGCTGTTTTTT. It translates to CASSPGRADTGELFF.

The V call is TRBV5-6, the J call TRBJ2-7, with 7 bases matching TRBD1. The V segment lost 4 bases and the J segment 3 bases; nucleotides outside the gene matches: 10. Germline lookup yields CDR1 SGHDT and CDR2 YYEEEE. This CDR3 is built from 15 residues. CDR3 in DNA: TGTGCCAGCAGCATTTTAGACAGGGAAGACTACGAGCAGTACTTC. It is translated as CASSILDREDYEQYF.

This sequence joins TRBV7-3 and TRBJ2-4, with D possibly TRBD1 on 5 matching bases. Germline CDR1 SGHTA, CDR2 FQGTGA. CDR3 size: 13 residues. V lost 8 bases to trimming and J lost 5 bases, with 13 bases between them. CDR3: CASAAGAENIQYF. DNA for the CDR3: TGTGCCAGCGCGGCTGGGGCAGAAAACATTCAGTACTTC. The full variable domain, with the rest looked up from reference TRBV7-3 and TRBJ2-4, is GAGVSQTPSNKVTEKGKYVELRCDPISGHTALYWYRQSLGQGPEFLIYFQGTGAADDSGLPNDRFFAVRPEGSVSTLKIQRTERGDSAVYLCASAAGAENIQYFGAGTRLSVL.

The genes are TRBV5-1 and TRBJ1-1; TRBD1 aligns across 10 bases. In germline, CDR1 is SGHRS, CDR2 YFSETQ. This CDR3 has 17 residues. Trimming at V came to 1 base and at J to 1 base, leaving 7 bases not matched to a gene. The CDR3 is CASSLSPGQGPNTEAFF. The DNA of the CDR3 is TGCGCCAGCAGCTTGTCCCCGGGACAGGGGCCGAACACTGAAGCTTTCTTT.

The rearrangement uses TRBV19 and TRBJ2-3; D possibly corresponds to TRBD2 (6 bases). The germline gives CDR1 LNHDA, CDR2 SQIVND (reference sequence). The CDR3 consists of 13 residues. The ends were cut back, 4 bases at V and 10 bases at J, with 15 bases in the middle. For the CDR3, the DNA is TGTGCCAGTAGTACCACCCAGGGAGGTCCGCAGTATTTT. Its translation: CASSTTQGGPQYF.

This chain connects TRBV28 to TRBJ2-7; D remains ambiguous. The CDR3 length is 13 residues. The germline CDR1 and CDR2 sequences are MDHEN and SYDVKM. V was clipped by 3 bases and J by 3 bases, with 9 bases between them. The CDR3 spells CASSFGRDYEQYV. The CDR3 coding sequence is TGTGCCAGCAGTTTCGGCAGAGACTACGAGCAGTACGTC.

V usage is TRBV6-9 and J usage is TRBJ1-6, with D unclear. Between the trimmed V and J ends, which lost 8 bases and 0 bases, there was a span of 11 bases. The CDR3 covers 15 residues. The germline gives CDR1 MNHGY, CDR2 SVAAGI. The CDR3 coding sequence is TGTGCCAGCGCCCTTGGCGGCTCCTATAATTCACCCCTCCACTTT. It translates to CASALGGSYNSPLHF.

The chain links TRBV4-2 to TRBJ1-2; D not resolved. Germline CDR1 and CDR2: LGHNA and YNFKEQ. With 0 bases removed from V and 7 bases from J, the gap between germline ends came to 21 bases. The CDR3 is made up of 17 amino acids. CDR3 region: CASSQDESRPPPVGYTF. The CDR3 DNA reads as TGTGCCAGCAGCCAAGATGAGAGCAGACCACCTCCCGTTGGCTACACCTTC.

This sequence joins TRBV7-2 and TRBJ1-6; D might be TRBD1 (6 bases). The V gene's germline CDR1 is SGHTA and CDR2 FQGNSA. The CDR3 has 15 residues. Between the trimmed V and J ends, which lost 2 bases and 5 bases, there was a span of 10 bases. Written as DNA, the CDR3 is TGTGCCAGCAGCTTACTCAGGGGTAATAATTCACCCCTCCACTTT. Translation gives CASSLLRGNNSPLHF.

J is TRBJ2-7 and V is TRBV7-8; D not resolved. Germline V gives CDR1 SGHVS, CDR2 FQNEAQ. The CDR3 spans 12 residues. The V end lost 0 bases, the J end lost 9 bases, and 9 bases lay between the germline ends. The CDR3 here is CASSLAGEGQYF. The CDR3 DNA reads TGTGCCAGCAGCTTAGCCGGCGAAGGGCAGTACTTC.

This chain connects TRBV27 to TRBJ2-3, with unresolved D. In germline, CDR1 is MNHEY, CDR2 SMNVEV (reference sequence). V was pared by 6 bases and J by 1 base, with 8 bases between. The CDR3 spans 13 residues. The CDR3 here is CASRLKGTDTQYF. CDR3 DNA: TGTGCCAGCAGGCTCAAGGGCACAGATACGCAGTATTTT.

V usage is TRBV28 and J usage is TRBJ2-1, with TRBD1 matching over 9 bases. Per germline, CDR1 MDHEN and CDR2 SYDVKM. Trimming took 8 bases from V and 4 from J; bases not matched to a gene: 18. The CDR3 spans 18 residues. In nucleotides, the CDR3 is TGTGCCAGCCGATACCTCCTAAACAGGGGGCGTAGGTACAATGAGCAGTTCTTC. Its translation: CASRYLLNRGRRYNEQFF.

As DNA, the CDR3 is TGTGCCTGGAGCGCCCGGGGGAACACCATATATTTT. Encoded protein: CAWSARGNTIYF. The chain couples TRBV30 to TRBJ1-3, with D possibly matching TRBD1 (5 bases). The CDR3 consists of 12 residues. The V gene lost 3 bases and the J gene lost 7 bases, with 10 bases spanning the gap. Germline-derived CDR1 and CDR2 are GTSNPN and SVGIG (reference sequence).

CDR3: CASSLSGGPTYGYTF. The CDR3, as DNA: TGTGCCAGCAGTCTCAGTGGAGGGCCGACCTATGGCTACACCTTC. The chain combines TRBV28 with TRBJ1-2; no clear D. Germline CDR1 reads MDHEN; CDR2 reads SYDVKM. This CDR3 is 15 amino acids long. Trimming pared 5 bases from V and 4 bases from J, leaving 17 bases between.

The chain couples TRBV5-5 to TRBJ1-5; 8 bases align to TRBD1. V was pared by 1 base and J by 3 bases, with 9 bases of the junction left unmatched. There are 17 residues in the CDR3. Germline CDR1 reads SGHKS; CDR2 reads YYEKEE (reference sequence). The CDR3 reads CASSLLGQGAFNQPQHF. The CDR3 nucleotides read TGTGCCAGCAGCTTGCTTGGACAGGGAGCCTTCAATCAGCCCCAGCATTTT.

The rearrangement joins TRBV13 to TRBJ2-7; weak D call: TRBD1 (6 bases). Germline values: CDR1 PRHDT, CDR2 FYEKMQ (reference sequence). The CDR3 has 16 residues. Trimming stripped 5 bases from V and 0 bases from J, with 17 bases between. For the CDR3, the DNA is TGTGCCAGCAGCCGGTGGGGAATACAGGGCTCCTACGAGCAGTACGTC. Protein: CASSRWGIQGSYEQYV.

The V call is TRBV5-1, the J call TRBJ2-5; 11 bases map to TRBD1. J lost 5 bases, V lost 4 bases, and 7 bases had no gene match. Per the germline V gene, CDR1 is SGHRS and CDR2 is YFSETQ. CDR3 length: 15 residues. The CDR3 protein is CASSIGQGAGETQYF. CDR3 nucleotides: TGCGCCAGCAGCATCGGACAGGGGGCGGGGGAGACCCAGTACTTC.

The chain carries TRBV10-1 and TRBJ2-3, with D possibly matching TRBD1 (5 bases). This CDR3 has 15 residues. V lost 0 bases to trimming and J lost 2 bases, with 9 bases between them. CDR1 WNHNN and CDR2 SYGVQD come from the germline V gene (reference sequence). Here the CDR3 DNA reads TGCGCCAGCAGTGAGTCGGTACAGGCCACAGATACGCAGTATTTT. Its protein is CASSESVQATDTQYF.

The gene calls are TRBV7-9 and TRBJ1-2, with 7 positions matching TRBD1. Looked up from germline, CDR1 is SEHNR and CDR2 is FQNEAQ (reference sequence). V lost 1 base to trimming and J lost 2 bases; unmatched junction nucleotides: 4. This CDR3 region has 15 residues. The DNA for the CDR3 is TGTGCCAGCAGCTTAGAAAGGGGGCTAAACTATGGCTACACCTTC. It encodes CASSLERGLNYGYTF.

The chain combines TRBV6-5 with TRBJ1-1, with D unclear. Germline values: CDR1 MNHEY, CDR2 SVGAGI. This CDR3 region has 13 residues. V lost 8 bases, J lost 0 bases, and 10 bases lay in between. In nucleotides, the CDR3 is TGTGCCAGCCTGAGGACCGTGAACACTGAAGCTTTCTTT. Translated, it gives CASLRTVNTEAFF.

The chain employs TRBV6-5 and TRBJ2-5, with D possibly matching TRBD2 (5 bases). The DNA matches TRBJ2-7 better at its end, which makes the J call doubtful. Germline loops: CDR1 MNHEY, CDR2 SVGAGI. The CDR3 length is 13 residues. The CDR3 spells CASNLGEPYEQYF. The CDR3 nucleotides read TGTGCCAGCAATTTGGGAGAACCCTACGAGCAGTACTTC.

This clone ranks as medium-sized. The gene calls are TRBV4-2 and TRBJ2-7; D unresolved. The CDR3 covers 15 residues. CDR1 and CDR2 (germline): LGHNA, YNFKEQ. V was clipped by 2 bases and J by 2 bases, with 13 bases between them. The CDR3 DNA sequence: TGTGCCAGCAGCCAACCCGGTAAAGCGCCCTACGAGCAGTACTTC. Protein: CASSQPGKAPYEQYF.